This T cell receptor (beta chain) is from a study of blood T cells in healthy people across ages. The authors ran a second PCR of about 6 to 11 cycles using a sample-barcoded 5' primer and a J-beta primer mix. TCRdb itself ran the 5' RACE reads through MiXCR, one entry per CDR3 protein. The table lists about 1.4 million distinct CDR3 sequences, 55% to 75% of them singletons, with over 5% in the top ten. Germline loops: CDR1 DFQATT, CDR2 SNEGSKA (reference sequence). The V end was cut by 2 bases, the J end by 3 bases, with 9 bases between. The CDR3 consists of 13 residues. The origin of this receptor is a man between 18 and 35 years old in good health. The chain combines TRBV20-1 with TRBJ2-3; D perhaps matches TRBD1 (5 bases). The material sequenced was blood. The CDR3 DNA sequence: TGCAGTGCTAGACCCAGGGCTACAGATACGCAGTATTTT. As protein: CSARPRATDTQYF.